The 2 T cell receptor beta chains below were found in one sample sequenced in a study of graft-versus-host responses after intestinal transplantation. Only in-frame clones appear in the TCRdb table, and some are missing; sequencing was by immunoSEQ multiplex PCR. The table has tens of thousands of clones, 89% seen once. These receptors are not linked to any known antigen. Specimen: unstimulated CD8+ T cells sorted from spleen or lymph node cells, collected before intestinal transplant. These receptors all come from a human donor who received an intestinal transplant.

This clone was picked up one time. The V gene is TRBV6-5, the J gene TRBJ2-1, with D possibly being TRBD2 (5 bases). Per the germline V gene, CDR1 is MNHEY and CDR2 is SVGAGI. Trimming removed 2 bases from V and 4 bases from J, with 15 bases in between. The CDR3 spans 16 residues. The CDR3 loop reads CASSYTPFGLYNEQFF. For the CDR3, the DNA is TGTGCCAGCAGTTACACCCCCTTTGGACTGTACAATGAGCAGTTCTTC.

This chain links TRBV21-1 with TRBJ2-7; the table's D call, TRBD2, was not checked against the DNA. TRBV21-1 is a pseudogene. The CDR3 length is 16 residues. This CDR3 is CASSKACALAHYEQYF. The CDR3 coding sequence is TGTGCCAGCAGCAAAGCCTGCGCACTAGCCCACTACGAGCAGTACTTC.